Following are 5 T cell receptor beta chains from one sample sequenced in a study of T cell responses to AZD1222 COVID-19 vaccine. Some clones are missing from TCRdb's copy, which holds only in-frame ones; the method was immunoSEQ multiplex PCR. The table records 100,000 to 150,000 clones, roughly 90% of them present only once. The sample was peripheral blood, taken on day 0 of AZD1222 vaccination. These receptors all come from an adult in good health.

About this clone itself: The sample contains more than one DNA sequence encoding this CDR3. The J gene is TRBJ2-7, the V gene TRBV7-9, with unresolved D. The CDR3 totals 12 residues. V was shortened by 8 bases and J by 4 bases, with 12 bases between the two germline ends. Germline CDR1 SEHNR, CDR2 FQNEAQ (reference sequence). Here the CDR3 reads CASGAAQYEQYF. CDR3 coding DNA: TGTGCCAGCGGCGCAGCCCAATACGAGCAGTACTTC. The full variable domain, its missing parts supplied by reference TRBV7-9 and TRBJ2-7, is DTGVSQNPRHKITKRGQNVTFRCDPISEHNRLYWYRQTLGQGPEFLTYFQNEAQLEKSRLLSDRFSAERPKGSFSTLEIQRTEQGDSAMYLCASGAAQYEQYFGPGTRLTVT.

This clone was seen more than once but under ten times. The gene calls are TRBV30 and TRBJ1-1; tentative D call: TRBD1 (6 bases). Germline assignment: CDR1 GTSNPN and CDR2 SVGIG (reference sequence). The CDR3 sequence is 16 residues long. The CDR3 loop reads CAYGRAGDILNTEAFF. The CDR3 region has the DNA TGTGCTTACGGAAGAGCAGGGGACATCCTAAACACTGAAGCTTTCTTT.

In its sample, this clone was seen once. V is TRBV27 and J is TRBJ2-3; D gene ambiguous. CDR1 and CDR2 from the germline V gene are MNHEY and SMNVEV (reference sequence). V lost 3 bases and J 2 bases, leaving 12 bases between the germline ends. The CDR3 has 15 amino acids. CDR3 DNA sequence: TGTGCCAGCAGTTTCCGACCTCCAGACACAGATACGCAGTATTTT. Protein sequence: CASSFRPPDTDTQYF.

The chain uses TRBV4-1 and TRBJ2-1; 8 nucleotides agree with TRBD2. The germline V gene encodes CDR1 MGHRA and CDR2 YSYEKL. After removal of 2 bases from V and 4 bases from J, the junction contained 4 bases not matched to a gene. The CDR3 runs to 15 residues. DNA of the CDR3: TGCGCCAGCAGCCAAAGCGGACTAGCTTACAATGAGCAGTTCTTC. It specifies CASSQSGLAYNEQFF.

V is TRBV30 and J is TRBJ1-2; TRBD1 aligns across 8 bases. With 0 bases clipped from V and 2 bases from J, the junction kept 11 bases outside the gene matches. The CDR3 extends over 17 amino acids. Germline CDR1 and CDR2: GTSNPN and SVGIG (reference sequence). In DNA form, the CDR3 reads TGTGCCTGGAGTGTAAGTTACCGGGACAGGCAAAACTATGGCTACACCTTC. Translated: CAWSVSYRDRQNYGYTF.